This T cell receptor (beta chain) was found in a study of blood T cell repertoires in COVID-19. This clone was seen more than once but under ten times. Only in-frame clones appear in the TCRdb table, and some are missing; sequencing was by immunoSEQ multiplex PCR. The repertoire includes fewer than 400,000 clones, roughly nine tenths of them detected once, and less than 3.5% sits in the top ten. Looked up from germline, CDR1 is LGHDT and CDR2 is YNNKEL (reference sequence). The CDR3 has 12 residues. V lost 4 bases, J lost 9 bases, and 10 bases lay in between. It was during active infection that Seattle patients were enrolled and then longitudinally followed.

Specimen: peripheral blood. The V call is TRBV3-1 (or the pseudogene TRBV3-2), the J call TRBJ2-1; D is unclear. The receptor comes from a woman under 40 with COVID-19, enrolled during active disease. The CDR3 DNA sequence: TGTGCCAGCAGCCCTCTAGGCGGTGAGCAGTTCTTC. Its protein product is CASSPLGGEQFF.